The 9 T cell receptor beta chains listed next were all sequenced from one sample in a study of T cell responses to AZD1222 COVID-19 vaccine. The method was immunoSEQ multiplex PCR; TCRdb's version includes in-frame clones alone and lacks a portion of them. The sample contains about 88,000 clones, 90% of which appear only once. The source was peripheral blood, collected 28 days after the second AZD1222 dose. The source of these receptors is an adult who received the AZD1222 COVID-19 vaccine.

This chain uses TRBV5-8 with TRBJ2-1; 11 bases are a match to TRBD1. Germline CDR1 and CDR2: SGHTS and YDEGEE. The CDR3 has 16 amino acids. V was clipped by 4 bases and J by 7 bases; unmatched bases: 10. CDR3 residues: CASSGPRDRGVNEQFF. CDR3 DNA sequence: TGTGCCAGCAGCGGCCCCCGGGACAGGGGGGTGAATGAGCAGTTCTTC.

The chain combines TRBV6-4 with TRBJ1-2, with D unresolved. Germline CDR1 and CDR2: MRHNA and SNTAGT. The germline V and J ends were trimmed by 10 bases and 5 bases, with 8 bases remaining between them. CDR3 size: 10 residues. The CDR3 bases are TGTGCCATCGCTAGTTATGGCTACACCTTC. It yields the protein CAIASYGYTF.

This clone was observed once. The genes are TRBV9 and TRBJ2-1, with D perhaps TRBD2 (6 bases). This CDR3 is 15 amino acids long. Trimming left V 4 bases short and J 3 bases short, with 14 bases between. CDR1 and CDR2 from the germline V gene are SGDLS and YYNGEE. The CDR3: CASSPGAVIYNEQFF. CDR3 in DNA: TGTGCCAGCAGCCCGGGAGCCGTGATCTACAATGAGCAGTTCTTC.

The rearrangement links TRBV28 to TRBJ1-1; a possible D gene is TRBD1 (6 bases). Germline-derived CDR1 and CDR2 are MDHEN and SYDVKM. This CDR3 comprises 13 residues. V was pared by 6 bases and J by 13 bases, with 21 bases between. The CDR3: CASSLYTSGADFF. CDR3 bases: TGTGCCAGCAGCTTGTACACCTCAGGGGCTGATTTCTTT.

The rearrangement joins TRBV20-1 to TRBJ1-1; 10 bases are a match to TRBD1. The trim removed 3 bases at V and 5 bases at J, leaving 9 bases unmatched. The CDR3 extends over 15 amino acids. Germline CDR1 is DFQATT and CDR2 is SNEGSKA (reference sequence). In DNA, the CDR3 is TGCAGTGCTAGTTGGACAGGGGGTAGGGGGACTGAAGCTTTCTTT. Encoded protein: CSASWTGGRGTEAFF.

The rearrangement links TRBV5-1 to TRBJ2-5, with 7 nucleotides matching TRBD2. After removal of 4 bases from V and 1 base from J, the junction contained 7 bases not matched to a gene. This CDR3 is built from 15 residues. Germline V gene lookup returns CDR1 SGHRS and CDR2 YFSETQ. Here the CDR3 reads CASSRGLVGQETQYF. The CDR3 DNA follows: TGCGCCAGCAGCCGTGGACTAGTAGGCCAAGAGACCCAGTACTTC.

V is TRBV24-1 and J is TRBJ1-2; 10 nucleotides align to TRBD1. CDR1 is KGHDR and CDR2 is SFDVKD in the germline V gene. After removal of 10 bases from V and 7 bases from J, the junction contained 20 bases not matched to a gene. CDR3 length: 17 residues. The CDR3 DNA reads TGTGCCACTAAACACCGGGACAGGGGACTGACTAGAATTGGCTACACCTTC. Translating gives CATKHRDRGLTRIGYTF.

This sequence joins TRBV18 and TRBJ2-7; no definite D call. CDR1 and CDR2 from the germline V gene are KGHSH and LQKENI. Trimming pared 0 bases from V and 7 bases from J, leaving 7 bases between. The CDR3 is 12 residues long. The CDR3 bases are TGTGCCAGCTCACCACCCGGGTTTGAGCAGTACTTC. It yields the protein CASSPPGFEQYF.

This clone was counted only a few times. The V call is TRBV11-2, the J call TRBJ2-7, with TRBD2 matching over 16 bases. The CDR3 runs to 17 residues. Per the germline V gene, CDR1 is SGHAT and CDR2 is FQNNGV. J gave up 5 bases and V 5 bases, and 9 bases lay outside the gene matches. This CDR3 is CASSPGTSGGAIDEQYF. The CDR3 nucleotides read TGTGCCAGCAGCCCTGGGACTAGCGGGGGGGCCATCGACGAGCAGTACTTC.